This TCR beta chain was sequenced in a study of patients with pleural tuberculosis (dated by TCRdb to between 2014 and 2016). This clonotype was found many times. No cognate antigen has been identified for it. No per-base quality is available; no much larger clone lies one base away. Sequencing used an Illumina Genome Analyzer IIx. Through fastp at Q25 and MiXCR, TCRdb rebuilt clones from the public reads, retaining in-frame beta chains. Each entry is one CDR3 protein sequence, shown with its most common DNA and genes. This sample gives about 50,000 distinct CDR3 sequences in total; less than 8% of them show up just once. The ten biggest clones cover around 16% of the sample. In the germline V gene (reference sequence), CDR1 corresponds to DFQATT and CDR2 to SNEGSKA. V sheds 3 bases and J sheds 4 bases, leaving 13 bases between their ends. The CDR3, cysteine through phenylalanine, is 13 amino acids long. The only DNA kept is the CDR3, 39 bases in frame from the first base.

The receptor chain draws on TRBV20-1 and TRBJ2-7; confidence is insufficient to name the D gene. The clonotype originates from a human donor with pleural tuberculosis. The sequence in DNA is TGCAGTGCTAGGACCTTACACCCATACGAGCAGTACTTC. The encoded protein is CSARTLHPYEQYF.